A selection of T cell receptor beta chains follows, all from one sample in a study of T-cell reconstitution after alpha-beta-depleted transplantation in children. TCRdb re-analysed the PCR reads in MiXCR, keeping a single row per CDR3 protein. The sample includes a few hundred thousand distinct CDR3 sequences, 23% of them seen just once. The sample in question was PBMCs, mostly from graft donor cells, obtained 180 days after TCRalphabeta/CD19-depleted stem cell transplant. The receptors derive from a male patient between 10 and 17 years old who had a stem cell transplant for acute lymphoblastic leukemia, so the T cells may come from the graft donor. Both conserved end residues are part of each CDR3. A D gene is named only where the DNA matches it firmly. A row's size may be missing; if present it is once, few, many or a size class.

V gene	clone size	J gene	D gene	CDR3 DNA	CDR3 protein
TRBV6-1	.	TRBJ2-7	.	TGTGCCAGCAGGGTGACGCCAAACGAGCAGTACTTC	CASRVTPNEQYF
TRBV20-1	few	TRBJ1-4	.	TGCGGGGCGCGGGCAGGACTTAATGAAAAACTGTTTTTT	CGARAGLNEKLFF
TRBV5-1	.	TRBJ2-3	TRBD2	TGCGCCAGCAGCTCTAAAGCGGGAGTCGGGTCCTATGGCACAGATACGCAGTATTTT	CASSSKAGVGSYGTDTQYF
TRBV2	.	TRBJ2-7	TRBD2	TGTGCCAGCAGGCGCGGACTAGCGGGAGGCTGGGTAACGAACGAGCAGTACTTC	CASRRGLAGGWVTNEQYF
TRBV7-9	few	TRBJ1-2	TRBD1	TGTGCCAGCAGCTACGACCGGGGACAGGGCTATGGCTACACCTTC	CASSYDRGQGYGYTF
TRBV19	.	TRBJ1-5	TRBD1	TGTGCCAGTACCGACAGGGGTAGCAATCAGCCCCAGCATTTT	CASTDRGSNQPQHF
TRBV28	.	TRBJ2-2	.	TGTGCCAGCAGCGGGCGTCTATCCAACACCGGGGAGCTGTTTTTT	CASSGRLSNTGELFF
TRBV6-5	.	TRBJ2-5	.	TGTGCCAGCAGTTTACGTCCTCTACAAAAGACCCAGTACTTC	CASSLRPLQKTQYF
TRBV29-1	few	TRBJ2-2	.	TGCAGCGTTGACAGCCAAGGTACCGGGGAGCTGTTTTTT	CSVDSQGTGELFF
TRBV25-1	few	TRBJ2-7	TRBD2	TGTGCCAGCAGTGAGGCAGCGGGAGTTAAGGGCTACGAGCAGTACTTC	CASSEAAGVKGYEQYF
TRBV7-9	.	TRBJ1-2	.	TGTGCCAGCACTGCGGCCGGGGTGGAATTCTATGGCTACACCTTC	CASTAAGVEFYGYTF
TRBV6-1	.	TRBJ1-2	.	TGTGCCAGCAGTGAACGGATCCCTCCGGACTATGGCTACACCTTC	CASSERIPPDYGYTF
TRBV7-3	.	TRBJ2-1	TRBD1	TGTGCCAGCAGCTCCACGACAGGGTTCAATGAGCAGTTCTTC	CASSSTTGFNEQFF
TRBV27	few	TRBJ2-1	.	TGTGCCAGCAGTTTAAGGGCTTACTCCTACAATGAGCAGTTCTTC	CASSLRAYSYNEQFF
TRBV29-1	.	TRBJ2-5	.	TGCAGCGCAAGGGGTTTGGAGACCCAGTACTTC	CSARGLETQYF
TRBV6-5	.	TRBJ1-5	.	TGTGCCAGCAGTTACGGCGGGAGCAATCAGCCCCAGCATTTT	CASSYGGSNQPQHF
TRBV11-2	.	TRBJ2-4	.	TGTGCCAGCAGCTCCTCCACTTCAGGGGGGTGGGCCCTTGGGAGGTTTCAGTACTTC	CASSSSTSGGWALGRFQYF
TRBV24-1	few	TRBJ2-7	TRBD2	TGTGCCACCAGTGACCCACAAAGCGGGAGGGCTGGCGACTACGAGCAGTACTTC	CATSDPQSGRAGDYEQYF
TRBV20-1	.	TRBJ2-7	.	TGCAGTGCTAGTGCGTCGGTCTGGCGTATTCCCGAGCAGTACTTC	CSASASVWRIPEQYF
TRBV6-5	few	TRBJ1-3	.	TGTGCCAGCAGTTACTATCCCCAAACAGGAAACACCATATATTTT	CASSYYPQTGNTIYF
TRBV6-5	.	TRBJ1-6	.	TGTGCCAGCAGTTACTCAGAAGGGACTTCACCCCTCCACTTT	CASSYSEGTSPLHF
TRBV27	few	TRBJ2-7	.	TGTGCCAGCAGTTTATCGATTCCCTCCGACAGTTCCTACGAGCAGTACTTC	CASSLSIPSDSSYEQYF
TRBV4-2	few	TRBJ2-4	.	TGTGCCAGCAGGCGCTCGGGGAAGGTCGGGAACATTCAGTACTTC	CASRRSGKVGNIQYF
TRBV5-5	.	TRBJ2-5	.	TGTGCCAGCAGCTTGGACGCTAGTTGGCGCCCTAAGGAGACCCAGTACTTC	CASSLDASWRPKETQYF
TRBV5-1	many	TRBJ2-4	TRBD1	TGCGCCAGCAGCCTGGACAGGGGGCGCGTACCCCTAGCCAAAAACATTCAGTACTTC	CASSLDRGRVPLAKNIQYF
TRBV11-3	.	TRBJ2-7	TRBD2	TGTGCCAGCAGCCCGACTAGCGGGAGATCCTACGAGCAGTACTTC	CASSPTSGRSYEQYF
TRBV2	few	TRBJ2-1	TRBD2	TGTGCCAGCAGGGACCGACTAGCGACCCGGTCCTACAATGAGCAGTTCTTC	CASRDRLATRSYNEQFF
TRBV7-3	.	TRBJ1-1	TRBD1	TGTGCCAGCAGCTTACAGGGGGCGAACACTGAAGCTTTCTTT	CASSLQGANTEAFF
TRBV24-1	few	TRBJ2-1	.	TGTGCCACCAGTACTACAGGATACAATGAGCAGTTCTTC	CATSTTGYNEQFF
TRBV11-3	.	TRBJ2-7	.	TGTGCCAGCAGCTTATGGGGCCAAAAAGAGCAGTACTTC	CASSLWGQKEQYF
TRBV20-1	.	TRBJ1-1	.	TGCAGTGCTAGATCGATCATGAACACTGAAGCTTTCTTT	CSARSIMNTEAFF
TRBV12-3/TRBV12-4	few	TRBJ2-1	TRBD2	TGTGCCAGCAGTTCTGCTAGCGGGAGTTTGGTAAAAAAGGAGCAGTTCTTC	CASSSASGSLVKKEQFF
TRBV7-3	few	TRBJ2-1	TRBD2	TGTGCCAGCAGCCCCTCACGAAGCGGGGTATACAATGAGCAGTTCTTC	CASSPSRSGVYNEQFF
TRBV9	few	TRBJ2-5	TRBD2	TGTGCCAGCAGCGGTTGGGGGGGCCAAGAGACCCAGTACTTC	CASSGWGGQETQYF
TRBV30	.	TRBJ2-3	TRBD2	TGTGCCTGGTGGACTAGCGGGGACACAGATACGCAGTATTTT	CAWWTSGDTDTQYF
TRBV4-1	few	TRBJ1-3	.	TGCGCCAGCAGCCAAAGGGTGTTGGTCGGAAACACCATATATTTT	CASSQRVLVGNTIYF
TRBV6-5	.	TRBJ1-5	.	TGTGCCAGCAGTTACTCGATTGGGGGACAGCCCCAGCATTTT	CASSYSIGGQPQHF
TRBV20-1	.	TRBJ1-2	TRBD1	TGCAGTGCTAACCCTCAGACAGGGGGTCGTGGCTACACCTTC	CSANPQTGGRGYTF
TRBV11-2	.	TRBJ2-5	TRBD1	TGTGCCAGCAGCCCGTGGGACAGGGGAGAGACCCAGTACTTC	CASSPWDRGETQYF
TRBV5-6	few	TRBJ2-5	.	TGTGCCAGCAGAAAGCCCCCCGAGGGGACCCAGTACTTC	CASRKPPEGTQYF
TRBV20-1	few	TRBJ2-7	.	TGCAGTGCTCCCTCCCAGAAGGGCGACGAGCAGTACTTC	CSAPSQKGDEQYF
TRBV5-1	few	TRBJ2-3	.	TGCGCCAGCAGCCTGCAGGTGTTGGATACGCAGTATTTT	CASSLQVLDTQYF
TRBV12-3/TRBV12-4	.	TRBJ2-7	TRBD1	TGTGCCAGCAGTTTAAGTGACAGGGGGCTCGAGCAGTACTTC	CASSLSDRGLEQYF
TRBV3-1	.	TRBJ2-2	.	TGTGCCAGCAGCCAAGAGATTTCCCACACCGGGGAGCTGTTTTTT	CASSQEISHTGELFF
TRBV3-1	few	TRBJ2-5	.	TGTGCCAGCAGCCAAGTTGCATCTCAGGGAGAGACCCAGTACTTC	CASSQVASQGETQYF